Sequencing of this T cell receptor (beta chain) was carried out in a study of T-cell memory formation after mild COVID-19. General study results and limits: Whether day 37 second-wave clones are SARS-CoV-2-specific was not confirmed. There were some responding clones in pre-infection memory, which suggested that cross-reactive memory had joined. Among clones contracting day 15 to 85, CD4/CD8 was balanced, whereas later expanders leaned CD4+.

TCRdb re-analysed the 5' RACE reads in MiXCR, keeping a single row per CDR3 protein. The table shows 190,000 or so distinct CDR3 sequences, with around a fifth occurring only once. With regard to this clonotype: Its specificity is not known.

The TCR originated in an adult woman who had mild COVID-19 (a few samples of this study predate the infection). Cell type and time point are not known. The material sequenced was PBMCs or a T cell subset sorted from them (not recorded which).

CDR3: CASSQEWLAGAEGSITDTQYF. CDR3 in DNA: TGCGCCAGCAGCCAAGAATGGCTAGCGGGAGCAGAAGGCTCCATCACAGATACGCAGTATTTT. J is TRBJ2-3 and V is TRBV4-1; TRBD2 agrees at 10 bases. V dropped 0 bases and J dropped 2; count of bases not matched to a gene: 17. The length of the CDR3 is 21 residues. Germline CDR1 reads MGHRA; CDR2 reads YSYEKL.